These 10 T cell receptor beta chains were sequenced from one sample in a study of OX40 agonist ivuxolimab in advanced cancers. Library preparation used the immunoSEQ multiplex PCR assay. Sourced from immuneACCESS, this table was stored by TCRdb with only in-frame sequences that have V and J called. A share of the clones is absent; for the studies checked, an unresolved V gene accounts for under half, and the remainder has no known explanation. This sample has 50,000 to 65,000 clones in its table, and around 81% of those were observed once. The ten largest clones add up to roughly 1% of the sample. Sample: CD4+ or CD8+ T cells sorted from blood, taken in a trial of the OX40 agonist ivuxolimab. These receptors all stem from an adult with an advanced solid tumor such as melanoma, head and neck, liver or kidney cancer.

The chain combines TRBV7-2 with TRBJ2-1; a weak D match, TRBD2 (6 bases). The CDR3 is made up of 17 amino acids. V was trimmed by 1 base and J by 2 bases, leaving 15 bases between them. In germline, CDR1 is SGHTA, CDR2 FQGNSA. The CDR3 DNA follows: TGTGCCAGCAGCTTAGTGGAGGGGCAGGCCCCCTACAATGAGCAGTTCTTC. It specifies CASSLVEGQAPYNEQFF.

The sample holds a few counts of this clone. The genes are TRBV10-2 and TRBJ2-2, with D perhaps TRBD2 (5 bases). The CDR3 contains 13 residues. The germline gives CDR1 WSHSY, CDR2 SAAADI. V lost 4 bases, J lost 7 bases, and 10 bases lay in between. The CDR3 nucleotides read TGCGCCAGCAGTGCGAGAGGGATCGGGGAGCTGTTTTTT. Translating it yields CASSARGIGELFF.

J is TRBJ2-7 and V is TRBV5-1; 9 positions match TRBD1. CDR1 is SGHRS and CDR2 is YFSETQ in the germline V gene. CDR3 length: 13 amino acids. The J segment lost 7 bases and the V segment lost 5 bases, leaving 7 bases of the junction unmatched. The CDR3 sequence is CASSRGQGQEQYF. Written as DNA, the CDR3 is TGCGCCAGCAGTAGGGGACAGGGTCAAGAGCAGTACTTC.

The V gene is TRBV9, the J gene TRBJ2-1; 8 positions match TRBD2. Germline V gene lookup returns CDR1 SGDLS and CDR2 YYNGEE. V gave up 0 bases and J gave up 8 bases; unmatched junction bases: 4. This CDR3 has 14 amino acids. The CDR3 loop is CASSVEGTRYEQFF. CDR3 nucleotide sequence: TGTGCCAGCAGCGTAGAGGGGACTAGGTATGAGCAGTTCTTC.

The chain has TRBV5-1 and TRBJ2-3, with 10 nucleotides matching TRBD2. Germline CDR1 is SGHRS and CDR2 is YFSETQ. Trimming cost V 2 bases and J 1 base; bases outside gene matches: 4. The CDR3 has 16 amino acids. The CDR3: CASSFIAGGGTDTQYF. The CDR3 nucleotides read TGCGCCAGCAGCTTCATAGCGGGGGGTGGCACAGATACGCAGTATTTT.

To note about this clone: At the DNA level, this CDR3 is encoded by other sequences in the same sample as well. The gene calls are TRBV9 and TRBJ2-5; 8 positions match TRBD1. This CDR3 is built from 14 residues. Germline V gene lookup returns CDR1 SGDLS and CDR2 YYNGEE. The V segment lost 0 bases and the J segment 2 bases; nucleotides outside the gene matches: 0. CDR3 loop: CASSVGQGQETQYF. The CDR3 DNA reads as TGTGCCAGCAGCGTAGGACAGGGGCAAGAGACCCAGTACTTC. Full variable domain (remainder filled in from reference TRBV9 and TRBJ2-5): DSGVTQTPKHLITATGQRVTLRCSPRSGDLSVYWYQQSLDQGLQFLIQYYNGEERAKGNILERFSAQQFPDLHSELNLSSLELGDSALYFCASSVGQGQETQYFGPGTRLLVL.

The J gene is TRBJ1-2, the V gene TRBV7-9; TRBD1 matches 10 bases. The CDR3 has 16 amino acids. Trimming cost V 5 bases and J 3 bases; bases outside gene matches: 9. CDR1 SEHNR and CDR2 FQNEAQ come from the germline V gene (reference sequence). The CDR3 coding sequence is TGTGCCAGCAGCAAGAGCGACAGGGGGCTAGACTATGGCTACACCTTC. It yields the protein CASSKSDRGLDYGYTF.

This CDR3 reads CASSLGWTAMNTEAFF. DNA of the CDR3: TGCGCCAGCAGCTTGGGATGGACAGCTATGAACACTGAAGCTTTCTTT. The V gene is TRBV5-1, the J gene TRBJ1-1; TRBD1 is a possible D gene (6 bases). Trimming shortened V by 0 bases and J by 0 bases, and 12 bases separated the two germline ends. In germline, CDR1 is SGHRS, CDR2 YFSETQ. CDR3 length: 16 residues.

J is TRBJ2-7 and V is TRBV21-1; no DNA check was done on the table's D call, TRBD1. TRBV21-1 is shown as a pseudogene. CDR3 size: 13 residues. The CDR3 coding sequence is TGTGCCAGCAGCAAACCCGACAGGCTTGAGCAGTACTTC. Its protein product is CASSKPDRLEQYF.

CDR3 region: CASSGDRGMNTEAFF. DNA for the CDR3: TGTGCCAGCAGCGGAGACAGGGGGATGAACACTGAAGCTTTCTTT. This chain joins TRBV5-4 and TRBJ1-1, with 9 positions matching TRBD1. The germline V gene encodes CDR1 SGHNT and CDR2 YYREEE (reference sequence). V lost 4 bases to trimming and J lost 0 bases; unmatched junction nucleotides: 4. CDR3 length equals 15 residues.